The 10 T cell receptor beta chains listed next were all sequenced from one sample in a study of Ad26.COV2.S vaccination and SARS-CoV-2 variants. Stated treatment: some 19 received Ad26.COV2.S at low or high dose, single or two shots; 5 received placebo; per-sample allocation not given. Sample collection was performed on day 63 after the first vaccine or placebo injection. Sequencing was performed with immunoSEQ multiplex PCR; in TCRdb, only in-frame clones are kept and a portion is missing. The table lists some 350,000 clones, 90% of them singletons. Here the sequenced sample was peripheral blood, taken in a trial of Ad26.COV2.S vaccine versus placebo. Source of these receptors: a person between 18 and 60 years old who received the Ad26.COV2.S COVID-19 vaccine or a placebo.

V and J are TRBV30 and TRBJ1-1, with D perhaps TRBD1 (6 bases). The V gene's germline CDR1 is GTSNPN and CDR2 SVGIG (reference sequence). Trimming left V 2 bases short and J 1 base short, with 14 bases between. This CDR3 comprises 15 residues. The CDR3 sequence is CAWSKRGQTNTEAFF. In DNA, the CDR3 is TGTGCCTGGAGTAAGAGAGGACAGACGAACACTGAAGCTTTCTTT. Full variable domain (remainder filled in from reference TRBV30 and TRBJ1-1): SQTIHQWPATLVQPVGSPLSLECTVEGTSNPNLYWYRQAAGRGLQLLFYSVGIGQISSEVPQNLSASRPQDRQFILSSKKLLLSDSGFYLCAWSKRGQTNTEAFFGQGTRLTVV.

This chain connects TRBV15 to TRBJ1-6, with D perhaps matching TRBD1 (6 bases). With 1 base removed from V and 6 bases from J, the gap between germline ends came to 7 bases. Germline loops: CDR1 LNHNV, CDR2 YYDKDF (reference sequence). The CDR3 covers 14 residues. CDR3 sequence (DNA): TGTGCCACCAGCAGAGGACAGGCTAATTCACCCCTCCACTTT. Protein product: CATSRGQANSPLHF.

The V call is TRBV7-2, the J call TRBJ2-5; TRBD2 might be the D (6 bases). CDR1 is SGHTA and CDR2 is FQGNSA in the germline V gene. V was trimmed by 0 bases and J by 1 base, leaving 9 bases between them. The CDR3 loop spans 15 amino acids. The CDR3 coding sequence is TGTGCCAGCAGCTTAGCGGGGAGGACCCAAGAGACCCAGTACTTC. It encodes CASSLAGRTQETQYF.

The rearrangement joins TRBV18 to TRBJ1-1; no clear D. Looked up from germline, CDR1 is KGHSH and CDR2 is LQKENI. Trimming left V 1 base short and J 4 bases short, with 13 bases between. The CDR3 runs 15 residues. CDR3 bases: TGTGCCAGCTCACCACGGGAGTTACAGCGCACTGAAGCTTTCTTT. Protein product: CASSPRELQRTEAFF.

The chain employs TRBV3-1 (or the pseudogene TRBV3-2) and TRBJ2-5; D gene ambiguous. Germline V gene data show CDR1 as LGHDT and CDR2 as YNNKEL (reference sequence). Trimming cost V 4 bases and J 0 bases, with 6 bases left between them. The CDR3 consists of 13 residues. The CDR3 DNA follows: TGTGCCAGCAGCCTACGGTACCAAGAGACCCAGTACTTC. The encoded protein is CASSLRYQETQYF.

The chain couples TRBV6-2 or TRBV6-3 to TRBJ1-1, with no clear D. From germline, CDR1 is MNHEY and CDR2 SVGEGT. Trimming took off 4 bases at V and 0 bases at J, with 9 bases between the two ends. This CDR3 is 14 amino acids long. The CDR3 loop reads CASSSPRLNTEAFF. The CDR3 DNA follows: TGTGCCAGCAGTTCCCCGAGGTTGAACACTGAAGCTTTCTTT.

The V and J genes are TRBV7-9 and TRBJ2-1; 9 bases align to TRBD1. Germline CDR1 reads SEHNR; CDR2 reads FQNEAQ (reference sequence). The trim removed 1 base at V and 4 bases at J, leaving 5 bases unmatched. This CDR3 comprises 16 residues. The CDR3 DNA reads TGTGCCAGCAGCTTAGAGACAGGGGGACAATACAATGAGCAGTTCTTC. Residues: CASSLETGGQYNEQFF.

The rearrangement joins TRBV6-5 to TRBJ2-7; D is unclear. This CDR3 is 13 amino acids long. Germline V gives CDR1 MNHEY, CDR2 SVGAGI. The V gene lost 8 bases and the J gene lost 5 bases, with 16 bases spanning the gap. CDR3 coding DNA: TGTGCCAGCGAGAATCGGTGGCTCAACGAGCAGTACTTC. Translating gives CASENRWLNEQYF.

This sequence joins TRBV19 and TRBJ1-2; the D gene is possibly TRBD1 (5 bases). Germline V gene data show CDR1 as LNHDA and CDR2 as SQIVND (reference sequence). The V end was cut by 3 bases, the J end by 4 bases, with 15 bases between. The CDR3 sequence is 15 residues long. CDR3: CASSIKRDPLYGYTF. Written as DNA, the CDR3 is TGTGCCAGTAGTATTAAGAGGGACCCACTCTATGGCTACACCTTC. Supplemented by reference TRBV19 and TRBJ1-2, the full variable domain reads DGGITQSPKYLFRKEGQNVTLSCEQNLNHDAMYWYRQDPGQGLRLIYYSQIVNDFQKGDIAEGYSVSREKKESFPLTVTSAQKNPTAFYLCASSIKRDPLYGYTFGSGTRLTVV.

The chain couples TRBV6-5 to TRBJ1-2, with D maybe TRBD1 (5 bases). Between the trimmed V and J ends, which lost 7 bases and 8 bases, there was a span of 17 bases. Germline V CDR1 and CDR2: MNHEY, SVGAGI. The CDR3 runs to 13 residues. The CDR3 region is CASMTSGVWGYTF. The DNA of the CDR3 is TGTGCCAGCATGACCTCGGGGGTATGGGGCTACACCTTC.